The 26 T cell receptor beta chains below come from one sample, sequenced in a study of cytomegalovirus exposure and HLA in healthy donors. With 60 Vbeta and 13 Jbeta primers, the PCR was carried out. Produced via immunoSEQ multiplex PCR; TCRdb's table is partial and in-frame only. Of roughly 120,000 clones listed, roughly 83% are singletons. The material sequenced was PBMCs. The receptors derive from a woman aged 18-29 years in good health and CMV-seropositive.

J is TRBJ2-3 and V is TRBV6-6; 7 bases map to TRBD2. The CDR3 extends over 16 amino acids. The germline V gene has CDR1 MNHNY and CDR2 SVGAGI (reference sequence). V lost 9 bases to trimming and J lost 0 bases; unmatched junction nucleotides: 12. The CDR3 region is CASKIPGLTSTDTQYF. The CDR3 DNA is TGTGCCAGTAAAATACCGGGACTAACTAGCACAGATACGCAGTATTTT.

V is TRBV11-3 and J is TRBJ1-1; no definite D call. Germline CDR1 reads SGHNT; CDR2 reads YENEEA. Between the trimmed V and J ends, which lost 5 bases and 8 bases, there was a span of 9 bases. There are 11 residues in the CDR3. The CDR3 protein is CASSLGLEAFF. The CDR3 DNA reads TGTGCCAGCAGCCTCGGACTGGAAGCTTTCTTT. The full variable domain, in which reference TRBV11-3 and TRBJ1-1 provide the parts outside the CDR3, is EAGVVQSPRYKIIEKKQPVAFWCNPISGHNTLYWYLQNLGQGPELLIRYENEEAVDDSQLPKDRFSAERLKGVDSTLKIQPAELGDSAVYLCASSLGLEAFFGQGTRLTVV.

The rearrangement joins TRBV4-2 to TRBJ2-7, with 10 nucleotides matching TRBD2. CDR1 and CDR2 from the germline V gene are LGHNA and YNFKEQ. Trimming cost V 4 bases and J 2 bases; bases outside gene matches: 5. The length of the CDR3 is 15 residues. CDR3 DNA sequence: TGTGCCAGCAGCCCCTCTAGCGGGAGTACCTACGAGCAGTACTTC. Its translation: CASSPSSGSTYEQYF.

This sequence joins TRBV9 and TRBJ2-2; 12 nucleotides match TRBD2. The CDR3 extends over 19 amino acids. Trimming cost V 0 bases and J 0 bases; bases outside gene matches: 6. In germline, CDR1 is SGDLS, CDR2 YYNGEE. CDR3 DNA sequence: TGTGCCAGCAGCGTAGCCCCGCGGACTAGCGGGGCGAACACCGGGGAGCTGTTTTTT. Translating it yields CASSVAPRTSGANTGELFF.

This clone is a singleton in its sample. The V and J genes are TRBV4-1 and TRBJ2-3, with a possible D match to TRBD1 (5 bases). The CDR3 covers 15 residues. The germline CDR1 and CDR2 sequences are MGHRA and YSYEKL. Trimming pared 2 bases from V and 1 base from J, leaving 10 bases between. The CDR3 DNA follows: TGCGCCAGCAGCCAATACACACAGGGCACAGATACGCAGTATTTT. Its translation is CASSQYTQGTDTQYF.

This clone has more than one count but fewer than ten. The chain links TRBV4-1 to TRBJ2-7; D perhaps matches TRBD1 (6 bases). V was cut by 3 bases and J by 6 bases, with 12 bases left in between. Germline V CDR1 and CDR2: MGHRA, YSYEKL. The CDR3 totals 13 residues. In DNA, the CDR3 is TGCGCCAGCAGCCAGCTACGGACAGTCGAGCAGTACTTC. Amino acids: CASSQLRTVEQYF.

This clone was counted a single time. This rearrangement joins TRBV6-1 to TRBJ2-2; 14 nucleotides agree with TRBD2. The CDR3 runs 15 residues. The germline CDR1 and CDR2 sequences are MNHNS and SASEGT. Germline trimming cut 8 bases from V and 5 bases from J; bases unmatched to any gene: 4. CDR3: CASSGTSGSTGELFF. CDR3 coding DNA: TGTGCCAGCTCGGGGACTAGCGGGAGTACCGGGGAGCTGTTTTTT.

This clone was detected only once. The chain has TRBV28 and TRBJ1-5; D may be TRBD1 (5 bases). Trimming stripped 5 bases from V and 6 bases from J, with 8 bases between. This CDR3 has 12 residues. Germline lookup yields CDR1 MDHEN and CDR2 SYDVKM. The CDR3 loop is CASSQGSQPQHF. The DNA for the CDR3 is TGTGCCAGCAGTCAGGGCAGTCAGCCCCAGCATTTT.

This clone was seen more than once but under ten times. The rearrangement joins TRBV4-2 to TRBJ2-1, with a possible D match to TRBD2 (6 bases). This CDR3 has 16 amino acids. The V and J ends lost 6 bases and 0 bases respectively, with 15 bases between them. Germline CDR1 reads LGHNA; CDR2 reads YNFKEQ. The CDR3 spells CASRESEGSSYNEQFF. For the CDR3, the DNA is TGTGCCAGCAGGGAGTCGGAGGGGAGCTCCTACAATGAGCAGTTCTTC.

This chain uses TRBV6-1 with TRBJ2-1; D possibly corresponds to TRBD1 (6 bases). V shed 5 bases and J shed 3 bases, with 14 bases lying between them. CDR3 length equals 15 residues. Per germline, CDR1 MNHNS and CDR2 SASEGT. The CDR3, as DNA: TGTGCCAGCAGTCTAGGCTTGGACAGCTACAATGAGCAGTTCTTC. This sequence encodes CASSLGLDSYNEQFF.

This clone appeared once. CDR3 in DNA: TGCGCCAGCAGCTTGGGCGGGTCCACTGAAGCTTTCTTT. Translating gives CASSLGGSTEAFF. The genes are TRBV5-1 and TRBJ1-1; D not certain. This CDR3 contains 13 residues. CDR1 is SGHRS, CDR2 YFSETQ, per germline. V shed 0 bases and J shed 4 bases, with 7 bases lying between them.

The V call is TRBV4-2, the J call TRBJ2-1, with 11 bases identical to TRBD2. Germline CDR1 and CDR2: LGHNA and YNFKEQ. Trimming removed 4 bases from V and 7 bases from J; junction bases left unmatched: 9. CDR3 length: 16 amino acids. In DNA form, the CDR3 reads TGTGCCAGCAGCCGCCAACTAGCGGGGGCTTATAATGAGCAGTTCTTC. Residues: CASSRQLAGAYNEQFF.

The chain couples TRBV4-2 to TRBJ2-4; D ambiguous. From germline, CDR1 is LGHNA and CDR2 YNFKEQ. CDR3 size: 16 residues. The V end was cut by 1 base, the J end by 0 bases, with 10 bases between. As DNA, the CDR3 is TGTGCCAGCAGCCAAGTTTCCGGAGTAGCCAAAAACATTCAGTACTTC. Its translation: CASSQVSGVAKNIQYF.

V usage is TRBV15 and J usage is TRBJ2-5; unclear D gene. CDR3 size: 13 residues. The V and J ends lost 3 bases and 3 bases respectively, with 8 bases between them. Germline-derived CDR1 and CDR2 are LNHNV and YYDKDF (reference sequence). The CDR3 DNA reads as TGTGCCACCAGCAGGCGAAACGAAGAGACCCAGTACTTC. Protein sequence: CATSRRNEETQYF.

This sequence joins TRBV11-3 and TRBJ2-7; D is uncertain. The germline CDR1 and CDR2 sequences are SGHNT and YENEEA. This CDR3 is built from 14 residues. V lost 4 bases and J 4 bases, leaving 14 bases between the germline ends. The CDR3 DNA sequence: TGTGCCAGCAGCTCTCGGGTGGCGATGTACGAGCAGTACTTC. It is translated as CASSSRVAMYEQYF. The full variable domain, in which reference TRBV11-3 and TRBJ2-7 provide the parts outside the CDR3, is EAGVVQSPRYKIIEKKQPVAFWCNPISGHNTLYWYLQNLGQGPELLIRYENEEAVDDSQLPKDRFSAERLKGVDSTLKIQPAELGDSAVYLCASSSRVAMYEQYFGPGTRLTVT.

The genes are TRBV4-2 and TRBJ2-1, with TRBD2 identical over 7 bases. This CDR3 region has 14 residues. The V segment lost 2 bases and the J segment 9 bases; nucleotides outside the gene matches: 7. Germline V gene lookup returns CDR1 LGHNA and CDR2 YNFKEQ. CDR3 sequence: CASSQTPSGLEQFF. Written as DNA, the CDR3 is TGTGCCAGCAGCCAAACTCCTAGCGGCCTTGAGCAGTTCTTC.

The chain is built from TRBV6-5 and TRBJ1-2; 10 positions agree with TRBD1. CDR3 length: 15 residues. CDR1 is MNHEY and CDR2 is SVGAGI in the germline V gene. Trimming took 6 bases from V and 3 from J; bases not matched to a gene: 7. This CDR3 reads CASSPADRGDYGYTF. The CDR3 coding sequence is TGTGCCAGCAGCCCTGCGGACAGGGGGGACTATGGCTACACCTTC.

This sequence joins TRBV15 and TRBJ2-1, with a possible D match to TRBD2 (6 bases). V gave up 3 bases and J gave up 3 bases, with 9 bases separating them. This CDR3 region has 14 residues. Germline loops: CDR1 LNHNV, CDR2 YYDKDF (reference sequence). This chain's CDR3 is CATSSGTDYNEQFF. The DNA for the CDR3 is TGTGCCACCAGCAGTGGGACTGACTACAATGAGCAGTTCTTC. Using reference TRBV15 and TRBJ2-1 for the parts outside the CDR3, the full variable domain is DAMVIQNPRYQVTQFGKPVTLSCSQTLNHNVMYWYQQKSSQAPKLLFHYYDKDFNNEADTPDNFQSRRPNTSFCFLDIRSPGLGDTAMYLCATSSGTDYNEQFFGPGTRLTVL.

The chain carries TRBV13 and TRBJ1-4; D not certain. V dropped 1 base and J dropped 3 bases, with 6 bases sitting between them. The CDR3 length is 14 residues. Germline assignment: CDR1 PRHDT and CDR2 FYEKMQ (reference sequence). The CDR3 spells CASSLEQSNEKLFF. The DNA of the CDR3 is TGTGCCAGCAGCTTAGAACAGTCTAATGAAAAACTGTTTTTT.

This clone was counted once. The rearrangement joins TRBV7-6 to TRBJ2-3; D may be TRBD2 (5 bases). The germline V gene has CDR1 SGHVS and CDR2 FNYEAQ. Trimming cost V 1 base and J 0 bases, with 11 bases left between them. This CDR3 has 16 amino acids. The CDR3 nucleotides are TGTGCCAGCAGCTTAGTAGGACTTTCTAGCACAGATACGCAGTATTTT. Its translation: CASSLVGLSSTDTQYF.

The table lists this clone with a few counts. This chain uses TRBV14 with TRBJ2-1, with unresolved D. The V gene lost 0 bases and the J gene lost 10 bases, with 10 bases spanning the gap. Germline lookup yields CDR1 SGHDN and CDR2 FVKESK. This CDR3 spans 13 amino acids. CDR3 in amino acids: CASSQDGPGEQFF. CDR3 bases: TGTGCCAGCAGCCAAGACGGCCCCGGGGAGCAGTTCTTC. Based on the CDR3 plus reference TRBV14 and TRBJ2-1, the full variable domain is EAGVTQFPSHSVIEKGQTVTLRCDPISGHDNLYWYRRVMGKEIKFLLHFVKESKQDESGMPNNRFLAERTGGTYSTLKVQPAELEDSGVYFCASSQDGPGEQFFGPGTRLTVL.

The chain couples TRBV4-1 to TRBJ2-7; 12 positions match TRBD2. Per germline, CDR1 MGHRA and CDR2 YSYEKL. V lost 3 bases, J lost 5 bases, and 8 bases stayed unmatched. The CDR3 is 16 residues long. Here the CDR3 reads CASSHPTSGSHNEQYF. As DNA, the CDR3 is TGCGCCAGCAGCCACCCGACTAGCGGGAGTCACAACGAGCAGTACTTC.

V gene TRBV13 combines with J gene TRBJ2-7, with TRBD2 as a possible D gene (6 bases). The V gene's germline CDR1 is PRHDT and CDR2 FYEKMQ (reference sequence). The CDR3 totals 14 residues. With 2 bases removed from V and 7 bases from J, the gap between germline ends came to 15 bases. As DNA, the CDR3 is TGTGCCAGCAGCTTACGGGACTCCTTGGGGGAGCAGTACTTC. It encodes CASSLRDSLGEQYF.

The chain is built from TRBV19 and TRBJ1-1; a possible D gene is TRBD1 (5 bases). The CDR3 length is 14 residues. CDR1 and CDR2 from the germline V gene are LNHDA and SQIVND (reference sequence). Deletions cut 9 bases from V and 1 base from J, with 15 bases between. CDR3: CASCNRNRNTEAFF. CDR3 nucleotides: TGTGCCAGCTGTAACAGGAACAGGAACACTGAAGCTTTCTTT.

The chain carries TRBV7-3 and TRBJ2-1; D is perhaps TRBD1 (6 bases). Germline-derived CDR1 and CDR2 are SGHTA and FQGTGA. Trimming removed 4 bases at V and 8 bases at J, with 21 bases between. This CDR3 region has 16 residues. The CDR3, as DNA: TGTGCCAGCAGCTGGGGTGGGGGCGCTGAGGTCTATGAGCAGTTCTTC. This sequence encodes CASSWGGGAEVYEQFF.

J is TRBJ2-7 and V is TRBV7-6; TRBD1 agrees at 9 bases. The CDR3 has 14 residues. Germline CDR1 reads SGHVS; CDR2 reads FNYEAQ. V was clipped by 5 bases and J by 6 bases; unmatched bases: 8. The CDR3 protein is CASSPSPTGGEQYF. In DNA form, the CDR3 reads TGTGCCAGCAGCCCCTCCCCGACAGGGGGCGAGCAGTACTTC.